This TCR beta chain was sequenced for a study of blood T cell repertoires in COVID-19. Study at large: The United States, Italy and Spain provided the acute and convalescent COVID-19 samples. Sources were T cells, B-cell-depleted T cells, or PBMCs; the material itself was cDNA or gDNA.

In the study's own analysis: Reference gene primer amplification yielded estimated nucleated cell counts. Sequencing used immunoSEQ multiplex PCR; TCRdb keeps in-frame clones, though not all of them. That table supplies the V and J calls and clone size; D and trimming were determined from the DNA. The sample lists about 62,000 clones; around nine tenths were seen once. The receptor comes from a man aged 65-85 years with acute or convalescent COVID-19. The material sequenced was peripheral blood.

CDR3 sequence (DNA): TGTGCCACCTACGACAGGAATGAAAAACTGTTTTTT. Its translation is CATYDRNEKLFF. This chain connects TRBV6-5 to TRBJ1-4; the D gene is possibly TRBD1 (6 bases). This CDR3 comprises 12 residues. Germline V lookup: CDR1 MNHEY, CDR2 SVGAGI. V gave up 10 bases and J gave up 5 bases, with 11 bases separating them.